Below, 8 T cell receptor beta chains from the same sample are listed, as sequenced in a study of blood T cell repertoires in COVID-19. Data came from immunoSEQ multiplex PCR; TCRdb stores just in-frame clones and leaves some out. Of fewer than 55,000 clones listed, about four fifths are singletons. The sequenced material came from peripheral blood. These TCRs come from a man over 45 with acute or convalescent COVID-19.

The chain combines TRBV25-1 with TRBJ2-4, with D possibly TRBD2 on 5 matching bases. V dropped 4 bases and J dropped 2 bases, with 18 bases sitting between them. This CDR3 is 17 amino acids long. CDR1 is MGHDK and CDR2 is SYGVNS in the germline V gene. CDR3 nucleotides: TGTGCCAGCAGTGGGAGTACTAGTAGCCTGTCCAAAAACATTCAGTACTTC. It yields the protein CASSGSTSSLSKNIQYF. The variable domain in full, with the rest retrieved from reference TRBV25-1 and TRBJ2-4, is EADIYQTPRYLVIGTGKKITLECSQTMGHDKMYWYQQDPGMELHLIHYSYGVNSTEKGDLSSESTVSRIRTEHFPLTLESARPSHTSQYLCASSGSTSSLSKNIQYFGAGTRLSVL.

This chain links TRBV4-2 with TRBJ2-2; 11 bases are shared with TRBD2. Germline CDR1 is LGHNA and CDR2 is YNFKEQ. CDR3 length: 17 amino acids. The ends lost 5 bases at V and 2 bases at J; junction bases unmatched: 7. CDR3 DNA sequence: TGTGCCAGCAGCTTAACTAGCGGGGGTGCCAACACCGGGGAGCTGTTTTTT. Amino acid sequence: CASSLTSGGANTGELFF.

The gene calls are TRBV18 and TRBJ2-1, with TRBD1 as a possible D gene (5 bases). This CDR3 has 15 amino acids. From germline, CDR1 is KGHSH and CDR2 LQKENI. V was clipped by 0 bases and J by 6 bases, with 12 bases between them. CDR3 amino acids: CASSPPLGAGNEQFF. The CDR3 DNA sequence: TGTGCCAGCTCACCACCGCTTGGGGCTGGCAATGAGCAGTTCTTC.

The genes are TRBV5-1 and TRBJ2-3; D may be TRBD1 (5 bases). V was shortened by 4 bases and J by 0 bases, with 15 bases between the two germline ends. This CDR3 comprises 16 residues. Per germline, CDR1 SGHRS and CDR2 YFSETQ. The CDR3 bases are TGCGCCAGCAGCCCTTTATGGGGCCATAGCACAGATACGCAGTATTTT. Its protein is CASSPLWGHSTDTQYF.

The chain recombines TRBV28 with TRBJ1-5; D may be TRBD1 (6 bases). Trimming took 4 bases from V and 6 from J, leaving 13 bases between them. Germline CDR1 is MDHEN and CDR2 is SYDVKM. The CDR3 sequence is 14 residues long. The CDR3: CASSSTGTTQPQHF. DNA of the CDR3: TGTGCCAGCAGTTCCACAGGGACTACTCAGCCCCAGCATTTT.

The sample holds one count of this clone. The chain employs TRBV7-9 and TRBJ1-1; D is undetermined. Germline V CDR1 and CDR2: SEHNR, FQNEAQ (reference sequence). V was cut by 6 bases and J by 0 bases, with 11 bases left in between. CDR3 size: 14 residues. The CDR3 DNA reads TGTGCCAGCAGAACAAGTACAGTGAACACTGAAGCTTTCTTT. Amino acid sequence: CASRTSTVNTEAFF.

In its sample, this clone was seen once. This rearrangement joins TRBV27 to TRBJ1-2; 10 bases line up with TRBD1. Trimming cost V 4 bases and J 7 bases; bases outside gene matches: 6. CDR1 and CDR2 from the germline V gene are MNHEY and SMNVEV (reference sequence). The length of the CDR3 is 14 residues. Here the CDR3 reads CASSWGQGNGGYTF. CDR3 nucleotide sequence: TGTGCCAGCAGTTGGGGACAGGGGAACGGTGGCTACACCTTC.

The gene calls are TRBV12-3 or TRBV12-4 and TRBJ2-7; maybe TRBD1 (5 bases). CDR3 length: 13 residues. V shed 3 bases and J shed 7 bases, with 13 bases lying between them. The CDR3 protein is CASSFSAGREQYF. CDR3 DNA: TGTGCCAGCAGTTTCTCAGCAGGGCGAGAGCAGTACTTC.